This paragraph covers one TCR beta chain sequence. No antigen is known for it. Per-base qualities were not stored, and no clone one base away is much larger. CD8 naive samples were obtained by positive selection for CCR7 among CD45RO-negative cells, yielding a CD45RA+CCR7+ population from which TemRA cells were excluded. The donors were healthy, HIV-negative adults who had no recently reported acute infections or vaccinations. Only Caucasian adults living in Nashville, Tennessee, USA were represented among the donors. After blood collection by leukapheresis, PBMCs were isolated using Ficoll-Histopaque density gradient centrifugation and then cryopreserved in the vapor phase of liquid nitrogen. Analytical flow cytometry was used to check the purity and quantity of each magnetically sorted T cell population. From each sorted fraction, genomic DNA was isolated and quantified by UV absorbance on a Nanodrop 2000c.

TCR CDR3 regions were amplified from genomic DNA by multiplex PCR using the deep immunoSEQ assay. Genomic DNA extracted from each cell subset was distributed evenly over all wells of several immunoSEQ 96-well plates, and each plate served as one replicate. Each replicate PCR for sorted subsets received about 220 ng genomic DNA, equal to roughly 29,000 T cell genomes. Purified libraries were measured with a Qubit 3.0 fluorometer, size-checked on a Bioanalyzer 2100, and measured again with the KAPA Library Quantification kit. Every immunoSEQ 96-well plate was sequenced on a separate single-read 150-cycle Illumina NextSeq 550 flow cell. In the authors' own workflow: The immunoSEQ output contained only junctional sequences without quality scores, so filtering could not match that applied to full-length reads. To assign V/J genes and CDR3, sequences were annotated against IMGT germline references using PyIR, a Python wrapper for IgBLAST v1.9. Any read was removed if the V/J assignment was weak (E-value above 1e-6), the CDR3 was missing, or the read contained stop codons, out-of-frame junctions, or ambiguous translated residues. V3J clonotypes were defined by identical inferred V gene, J gene, and CDR3 amino acid sequence. The percentage overlap between two repertoires was calculated by dividing the number of shared unique clonotypes by the size of the smaller repertoire. Richness of each repertoire was evaluated using RTK rarefaction, the Chao1 estimator, and Recon v2.1 estimates of unobserved clonotypes. For all TCRbeta clonotypes obtained by the gDNA method from a few donors, generation probabilities were computed with OLGA. TCRdb holds this immuneACCESS table with in-frame rearrangements only. Some clones are missing; in checked studies, unresolved V genes explain under half, and the rest has no known cause. The V and J calls and the clone size are those of that table, but D and trimming were determined from the DNA. Present in this sample are about 800,000 clones, 96% of which were seen just once. The ten largest account for 0.2% to 0.25% of the sample.

The data were taken from a study of shared clonotypes between healthy human individuals (dated by TCRdb to about 2020). As for the study more broadly: Two women and a few men aged 18 to 49 years were included in the cohort. Different laboratories and diverse techniques were used to prepare libraries and sequence TCR repertoires, to increase sequencing depth and limit assay-specific biases. Blood TCR repertoires of five healthy adults were deeply sequenced to estimate repertoire size and the extent of clonotype sharing between individuals. For each donor, CD4 naive and CD4 memory were each run on three plates, CD8 naive on two plates, and CD8 memory on one plate. Per donor, leukapheresis produced somewhere between about 0.94 and 9 billion PBMCs. Results the study describes overall, beyond this receptor: Pairwise subsampling led to the expectation that sequencing depth would affect the degree of clonotype sharing among donors. The small number of donors limited the genetic and exposure-history diversity represented. Sampling was restricted to blood, and TCR repertoires in tissues likely differ from the TCR repertoires found in blood. Rarefaction of sorted-subset datasets indicated incomplete sequencing despite the large sequencing depth. Approximately 4.8% of naive CD4, roughly 3.6% of naive CD8, about 2.5% of memory CD4, and over 0.35% of memory CD8 clonotypes were shared across several donors. Naive subsets generally had larger estimated clonotype richness than memory subsets did. Compared with non-shared clonotypes, clonotypes shared by all four sorted-subset donors had higher generation probabilities.

CDR1 and CDR2 are drawn from the germline V gene: MDHEN, SYDVKM. At the junction V is shortened by 5 bases and J by 2 bases; bases outside the gene matches: 5. Including the terminal cysteine and phenylalanine, the CDR3 comprises 16 residues. The read is trimmed to its CDR3 DNA, 48 bases read in frame from base 1. This sequence uses TRBV28 and TRBJ2-3, with 12 junctional bases fitting TRBD2. The clonotype comes from a young man in good health. Sequencing input: naive CD8+ T cells sorted from blood. The sample's cell subset or site label is to be understood as: CD45RA+CCR7+. This receptor has the CDR3 CASSMTSGGLTDTQYF. The nucleotide sequence reads TGTGCCAGCAGTATGACTAGCGGGGGCCTCACAGATACGCAGTATTTT.